The 12 T cell receptor beta chains listed next were all sequenced from one sample in a study of blood T cell repertoires in COVID-19. TCRdb keeps only in-frame clones here, not all; method: immunoSEQ multiplex PCR. This sample has about 160,000 clones, with around 82% found just once. Sequencing was done on a sample of peripheral blood. These receptors were taken from a woman aged 40 to 50 with COVID-19, enrolled during active disease.

This rearrangement joins TRBV7-9 to TRBJ2-6; TRBD1 agrees at 9 bases. The CDR3 covers 17 residues. The germline V gene has CDR1 SEHNR and CDR2 FQNEAQ (reference sequence). V lost 5 bases to trimming and J lost 0 bases; unmatched junction nucleotides: 5. The CDR3 coding sequence is TGTGCCAGCAGCCCCGGGACAGGGTTCTCTGGGGCCAACGTCCTGACTTTC. Amino acids: CASSPGTGFSGANVLTF.

This clone was counted a single time. The chain employs TRBV5-4 and TRBJ2-7; possible D gene TRBD1, 6 bases. The V and J ends lost 3 bases and 2 bases respectively, with 15 bases between them. Germline V gives CDR1 SGHNT, CDR2 YYREEE (reference sequence). The CDR3 totals 15 residues. As DNA, the CDR3 is TGTGCCAGCAGCTCTATCCGGGACACCACCTACGAGCAGTACTTC. Translated, it gives CASSSIRDTTYEQYF.

This clone was recorded many times. This sequence joins TRBV27 and TRBJ2-1; no firm D call. CDR1 and CDR2 from the germline V gene are MNHEY and SMNVEV (reference sequence). V gave up 0 bases and J gave up 8 bases, with 11 bases separating them. The CDR3 is made up of 14 amino acids. CDR3 protein: CASSLSAFVDEQFF. The CDR3 DNA sequence: TGTGCCAGCAGTTTATCAGCTTTTGTGGATGAGCAGTTCTTC.

This clone has a handful of counts. The V gene is TRBV10-3, the J gene TRBJ2-7; tentatively, D is TRBD1 (6 bases). The length of the CDR3 is 15 residues. The germline gives CDR1 ENHRY, CDR2 SYGVKD. Trimming cost V 4 bases and J 2 bases, with 15 bases left between them. For the CDR3, the DNA is TGTGCCATCAGTGCAGGACAGACTAAAACCTACGAGCAGTACTTC. It yields the protein CAISAGQTKTYEQYF.

This chain joins TRBV2 and TRBJ1-2, with D possibly being TRBD1 (5 bases). CDR3 length equals 13 residues. Per the germline V gene, CDR1 is SNHLY and CDR2 is FYNNEI. V lost 2 bases to trimming and J lost 6 bases, with 10 bases between them. CDR3 nucleotides: TGTGCCAGCAGTGAAAACACAGGTCATGGCTACACCTTC. Protein: CASSENTGHGYTF.

The rearrangement links TRBV27 to TRBJ2-7, with 8 bases identical to TRBD1. This CDR3 is built from 14 residues. V shed 6 bases and J 5 bases; nucleotides not matched to a gene: 9. Germline V CDR1 and CDR2: MNHEY, SMNVEV (reference sequence). The CDR3 nucleotides are TGTGCCAGCAGGAGACAGGGGCCGGTAAACGAGCAGTACTTC. This codes for CASRRQGPVNEQYF.

V and J are TRBV19 and TRBJ2-5; no clear D gene. Between the trimmed V and J ends, which lost 5 bases and 3 bases, there was a span of 7 bases. CDR3 length equals 12 residues. Germline values: CDR1 LNHDA, CDR2 SQIVND (reference sequence). In DNA form, the CDR3 reads TGTGCCAGTAGTCAGCGAGAAGAGACCCAGTACTTC. This encodes CASSQREETQYF. Drawing the rest from reference TRBV19 and TRBJ2-5, the complete variable domain is DGGITQSPKYLFRKEGQNVTLSCEQNLNHDAMYWYRQDPGQGLRLIYYSQIVNDFQKGDIAEGYSVSREKKESFPLTVTSAQKNPTAFYLCASSQREETQYFGPGTRLLVL.

The chain is built from TRBV3-1 (or the pseudogene TRBV3-2) and TRBJ1-6, with D unresolved. The V end lost 1 base, the J end lost 9 bases, and 10 bases lay between the germline ends. There are 14 residues in the CDR3. From germline, CDR1 is LGHDT and CDR2 YNNKEL (reference sequence). CDR3 region: CASSQAEGFSPLHF. Written as DNA, the CDR3 is TGTGCCAGCAGCCAAGCGGAGGGTTTTTCACCCCTCCACTTT.

The chain combines TRBV4-1 with TRBJ2-1; 12 bases agree with TRBD2. The length of the CDR3 is 17 residues. The germline CDR1 and CDR2 sequences are MGHRA and YSYEKL. The ends lost 0 bases at V and 6 bases at J; junction bases unmatched: 6. The CDR3 coding sequence is TGCGCCAGCAGCCAAGATTGGGGACTAGCGGGTGTCAATGAGCAGTTCTTC. Protein product: CASSQDWGLAGVNEQFF.

The chain carries TRBV2 and TRBJ1-2; TRBD1 might be the D (5 bases). V gave up 4 bases and J gave up 7 bases, with 13 bases separating them. CDR3 length equals 13 residues. Germline V gene sequence: CDR1 SNHLY, CDR2 FYNNEI. The CDR3 nucleotides read TGTGCCAGCAGTGCGGCGGGGGTCGGTGGCTACACCTTC. Translated, it gives CASSAAGVGGYTF.

This rearrangement joins TRBV23-1 to TRBJ2-5, with unresolved D. TRBV23-1 is placed among ORFs of uncertain function. The CDR3 runs 12 residues. Trimming cost V 4 bases and J 3 bases, with 6 bases left between them. CDR3 region: CASSLPEETQYF. The CDR3 nucleotides are TGCGCCAGCAGTCTACCAGAAGAGACCCAGTACTTC.

CDR3 loop: CSVRQGANEKLFF. CDR3 coding DNA: TGCAGCGTCAGACAGGGGGCTAATGAAAAACTGTTTTTT. V usage is TRBV29-1 and J usage is TRBJ1-4; 9 positions agree with TRBD1. The CDR3 sequence is 13 residues long. Trimming at V came to 6 bases and at J to 3 bases, leaving 2 bases not matched to a gene. Per the germline V gene, CDR1 is SQVTM and CDR2 is ANQGSEA.